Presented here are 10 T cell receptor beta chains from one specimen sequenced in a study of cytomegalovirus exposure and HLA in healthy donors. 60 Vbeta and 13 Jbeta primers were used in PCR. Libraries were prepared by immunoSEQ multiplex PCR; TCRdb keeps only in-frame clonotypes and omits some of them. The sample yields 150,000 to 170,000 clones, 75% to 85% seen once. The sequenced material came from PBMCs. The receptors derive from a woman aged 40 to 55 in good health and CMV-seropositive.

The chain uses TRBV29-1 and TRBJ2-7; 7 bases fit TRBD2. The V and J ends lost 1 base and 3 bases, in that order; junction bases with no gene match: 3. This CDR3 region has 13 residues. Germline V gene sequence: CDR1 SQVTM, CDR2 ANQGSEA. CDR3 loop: CSVEGGSFYEQYF. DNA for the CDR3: TGCAGCGTTGAAGGCGGGAGCTTCTACGAGCAGTACTTC.

The CDR3 is CASSRTQGSGNTIYF. Here the CDR3 DNA reads TGTGCCAGCAGCCGGACCCAGGGCTCAGGAAACACCATATATTTT. The chain carries TRBV4-2 and TRBJ1-3; TRBD1 might be the D (5 bases). CDR1 is LGHNA, CDR2 YNFKEQ, per germline. The CDR3 consists of 15 residues. Trimming cost V 4 bases and J 4 bases, with 14 bases left between them.

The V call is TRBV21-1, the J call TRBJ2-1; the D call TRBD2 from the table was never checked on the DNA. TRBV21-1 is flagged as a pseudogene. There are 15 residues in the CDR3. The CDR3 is CASPPASGRAHEQFF. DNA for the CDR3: TGTGCCAGTCCCCCAGCTAGCGGGAGGGCCCATGAGCAGTTCTTC.

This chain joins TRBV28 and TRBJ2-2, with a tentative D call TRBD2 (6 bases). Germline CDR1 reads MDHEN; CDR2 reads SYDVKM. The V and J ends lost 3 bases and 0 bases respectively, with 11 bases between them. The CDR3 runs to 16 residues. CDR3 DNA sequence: TGTGCCAGCAGTTTTAGCGGAGGGGCGAACACCGGGGAGCTGTTTTTT. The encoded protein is CASSFSGGANTGELFF. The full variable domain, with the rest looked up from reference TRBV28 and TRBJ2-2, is DVKVTQSSRYLVKRTGEKVFLECVQDMDHENMFWYRQDPGLGLRLIYFSYDVKMKEKGDIPEGYSVSREKKERFSLILESASTNQTSMYLCASSFSGGANTGELFFGEGSRLTVL.

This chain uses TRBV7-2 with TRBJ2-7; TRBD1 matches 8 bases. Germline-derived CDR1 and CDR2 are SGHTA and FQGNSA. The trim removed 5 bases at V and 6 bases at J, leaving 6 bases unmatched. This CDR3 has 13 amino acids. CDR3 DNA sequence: TGTGCCAGCAGCACCCGGACAGGGTTCGAGCAGTACTTC. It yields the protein CASSTRTGFEQYF. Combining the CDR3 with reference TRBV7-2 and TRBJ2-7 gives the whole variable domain GAGVSQSPSNKVTEKGKDVELRCDPISGHTALYWYRQSLGQGLEFLIYFQGNSAPDKSGLPSDRFSAERTGGSVSTLTIQRTQQEDSAVYLCASSTRTGFEQYFGPGTRLTVT.

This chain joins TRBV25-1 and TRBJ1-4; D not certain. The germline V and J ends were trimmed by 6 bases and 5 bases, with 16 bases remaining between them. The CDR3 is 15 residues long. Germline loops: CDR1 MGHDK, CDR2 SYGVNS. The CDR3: CASSAGRGPNEKLFF. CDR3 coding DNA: TGTGCCAGCAGCGCTGGCCGGGGTCCAAATGAAAAACTGTTTTTT.

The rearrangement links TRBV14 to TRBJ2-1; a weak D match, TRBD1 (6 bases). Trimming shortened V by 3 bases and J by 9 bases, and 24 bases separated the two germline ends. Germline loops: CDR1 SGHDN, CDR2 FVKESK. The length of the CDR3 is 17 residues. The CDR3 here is CASSQDLTGFGRSEQFF. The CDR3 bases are TGTGCCAGCAGCCAGGATTTAACAGGGTTCGGAAGGAGTGAGCAGTTCTTC. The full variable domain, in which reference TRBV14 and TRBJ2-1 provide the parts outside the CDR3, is EAGVTQFPSHSVIEKGQTVTLRCDPISGHDNLYWYRRVMGKEIKFLLHFVKESKQDESGMPNNRFLAERTGGTYSTLKVQPAELEDSGVYFCASSQDLTGFGRSEQFFGPGTRLTVL.

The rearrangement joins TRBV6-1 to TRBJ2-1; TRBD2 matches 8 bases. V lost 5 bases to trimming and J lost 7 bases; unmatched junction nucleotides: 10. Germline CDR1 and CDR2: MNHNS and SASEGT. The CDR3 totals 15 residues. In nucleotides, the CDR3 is TGTGCCAGCAGTCTACTAGCGGCTTCGAAGAATGAGCAGTTCTTC. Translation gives CASSLLAASKNEQFF.

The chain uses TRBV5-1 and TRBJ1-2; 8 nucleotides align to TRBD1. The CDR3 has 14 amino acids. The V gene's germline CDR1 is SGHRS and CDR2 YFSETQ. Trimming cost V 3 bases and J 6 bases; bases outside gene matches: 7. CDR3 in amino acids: CASSWTGSGDGYTF. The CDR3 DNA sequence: TGCGCCAGCAGCTGGACAGGGTCCGGAGATGGCTACACCTTC.

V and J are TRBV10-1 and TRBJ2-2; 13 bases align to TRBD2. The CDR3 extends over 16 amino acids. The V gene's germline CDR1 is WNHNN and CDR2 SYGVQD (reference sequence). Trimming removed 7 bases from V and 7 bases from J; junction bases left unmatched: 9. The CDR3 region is CASKPGLAGLGGELFF. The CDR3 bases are TGCGCCAGCAAGCCGGGACTAGCGGGATTGGGCGGGGAGCTGTTTTTT.